Listed here are 24 T cell receptor beta chains from one sample, sequenced in a study of cytomegalovirus exposure and HLA in healthy donors. PCR employed 60 Vbeta and 13 Jbeta primers. Sequencing was performed with immunoSEQ multiplex PCR; in TCRdb, only in-frame clones are kept and a portion is missing. The table shows roughly 160,000 clones, with approximately 79% occurring only once. Sequencing was carried out using PBMCs. These TCRs come from a male donor in good health and CMV-seronegative.

This clone was counted between two and nine times. The CDR3 nucleotides read TGCGCCAGCAGCCAGGCCCCGGGACAGCCCTCCTACGAGCAGTACTTC. This sequence encodes CASSQAPGQPSYEQYF. J is TRBJ2-7 and V is TRBV4-1, with TRBD1 matching 7 bases. The J segment lost 0 bases and the V segment lost 3 bases, leaving 8 bases of the junction unmatched. The germline gives CDR1 MGHRA, CDR2 YSYEKL. The CDR3 spans 16 residues.

DNA for the CDR3: TGTGCCAGCAGTTACTCTCTTGGACAGGGCTACGAGCAGTACTTC. It encodes CASSYSLGQGYEQYF. This sequence joins TRBV6-5 and TRBJ2-7, with TRBD1 matching over 8 bases. V lost 0 bases and J lost 3; bases outside the gene matches: 4. CDR1 MNHEY and CDR2 SVGAGI come from the germline V gene. This CDR3 has 15 amino acids.

The V gene is TRBV5-6, the J gene TRBJ2-2; TRBD2 matches at 12 bases. This CDR3 comprises 16 residues. CDR1 is SGHDT and CDR2 is YYEEEE in the germline V gene. V lost 0 bases and J lost 6; bases outside the gene matches: 3. In DNA form, the CDR3 reads TGTGCCAGCAGCTTGGTACTAGCGGGGGGCTCCGGGGAGCTGTTTTTT. It specifies CASSLVLAGGSGELFF. The whole variable domain, remainder taken from reference TRBV5-6 and TRBJ2-2, is DAGVTQSPTHLIKTRGQQVTLRCSPKSGHDTVSWYQQALGQGPQFIFQYYEEEERQRGNFPDRFSGHQFPNYSSELNVNALLLGDSALYLCASSLVLAGGSGELFFGEGSRLTVL.

V is TRBV7-9 and J is TRBJ1-6; 9 bases fit TRBD1. Per the germline V gene, CDR1 is SEHNR and CDR2 is FQNEAQ (reference sequence). J was trimmed by 9 bases and V by 5 bases; bases with no gene match: 8. The CDR3 totals 15 residues. CDR3: CASSLRQGDGSPLHF. DNA of the CDR3: TGTGCCAGCAGCCTTAGACAGGGGGATGGTTCACCCCTCCACTTT.

This chain uses TRBV7-9 with TRBJ1-4; no firm D call. The length of the CDR3 is 16 residues. Germline V gene data show CDR1 as SEHNR and CDR2 as FQNEAQ (reference sequence). The V gene lost 2 bases and the J gene lost 0 bases, with 10 bases spanning the gap. Here the CDR3 DNA reads TGTGCCAGCAGCTTAACCTACGGAGCAACTAATGAAAAACTGTTTTTT. It codes for CASSLTYGATNEKLFF. Looking up the rest from reference TRBV7-9 and TRBJ1-4 gives the full variable domain: DTGVSQNPRHKITKRGQNVTFRCDPISEHNRLYWYRQTLGQGPEFLTYFQNEAQLEKSRLLSDRFSAERPKGSFSTLEIQRTEQGDSAMYLCASSLTYGATNEKLFFGSGTQLSVL.

Notes on this clone: Relative to the germline gene, one junction end is altered; a read error may explain this. The rearrangement uses TRBV9 and TRBJ1-1, with 7 bases lining up with TRBD1. CDR3 length equals 16 residues. Per germline, CDR1 SGDLS and CDR2 YYNGEE. The CDR3 DNA follows: TGTGCCAACAGCGCGCAACAGGGACAGCTGAACACTGAAGCTTTCTTT. Translated, it gives CANSAQQGQLNTEAFF. Full variable domain (remainder filled in from reference TRBV9 and TRBJ1-1): DSGVTQTPKHLITATGQRVTLRCSPRSGDLSVYWYQQSLDQGLQFLIQYYNGEERAKGNILERFSAQQFPDLHSELNLSSLELGDSALYFCANSAQQGQLNTEAFFGQGTRLTVV.

The count of this clone is one. This chain connects TRBV6-1 to TRBJ1-1; tentatively, D is TRBD1 (5 bases). Looked up from germline, CDR1 is MNHNS and CDR2 is SASEGT. With 6 bases removed from V and 0 bases from J, the gap between germline ends came to 14 bases. This CDR3 has 15 amino acids. CDR3 amino acids: CASRDEGQMNTEAFF. For the CDR3, the DNA is TGTGCCAGCAGGGACGAAGGACAAATGAACACTGAAGCTTTCTTT.

With respect to this clone: Germline is not matched at one junction end, which may reflect a read error. The V and J genes are TRBV7-7 and TRBJ2-1; 15 nucleotides align to TRBD2. Germline CDR1 and CDR2: SSHAT and FNYEAQ (reference sequence). The CDR3 length is 17 residues. CDR3 sequence reads: CASSAGTSGGSYNEQFF. The CDR3 nucleotides read TGTGCTAGCAGCGCCGGGACTAGCGGGGGGTCCTACAATGAGCAGTTCTTC.

In DNA form, the CDR3 reads TGTGCCAGCAGCAACCCCATAGGGCTAGCGGGGGCCTACGAGCAGTACTTC. The encoded protein is CASSNPIGLAGAYEQYF. The V gene is TRBV11-2, the J gene TRBJ2-7, with TRBD2 matching 10 bases. The V and J ends lost 5 bases and 2 bases, in that order; junction bases with no gene match: 12. The CDR3 has 17 amino acids. Germline CDR1 is SGHAT and CDR2 is FQNNGV.

V and J are TRBV19 and TRBJ2-5, with 9 bases that match TRBD1. The CDR3 is 16 amino acids. In germline, CDR1 is LNHDA, CDR2 SQIVND (reference sequence). V dropped 6 bases and J dropped 5; count of bases not matched to a gene: 13. The CDR3 bases are TGTGCCAGTAGCAGAACTACAGGGGGCTCTGGGGAGACCCAGTACTTC. It yields the protein CASSRTTGGSGETQYF. Complete variable domain (other parts from reference TRBV19 and TRBJ2-5): DGGITQSPKYLFRKEGQNVTLSCEQNLNHDAMYWYRQDPGQGLRLIYYSQIVNDFQKGDIAEGYSVSREKKESFPLTVTSAQKNPTAFYLCASSRTTGGSGETQYFGPGTRLLVL.

The chain links TRBV12-5 to TRBJ2-5; D call uncertain. The germline V gene encodes CDR1 LGHNT and CDR2 FRNRAP. CDR3 length: 15 residues. V was shortened by 4 bases and J by 2 bases, with 14 bases between the two germline ends. The CDR3: CASGSYQLFQETQYF. CDR3 DNA sequence: TGTGCTAGTGGTTCCTATCAACTGTTTCAAGAGACCCAGTACTTC.

This chain links TRBV10-3 with TRBJ1-4; the D gene is possibly TRBD1 (5 bases). The CDR3 consists of 15 residues. Trimming removed 4 bases from V and 4 bases from J, with 13 bases in between. The germline V gene encodes CDR1 ENHRY and CDR2 SYGVKD. The CDR3 bases are TGTGCCATCAGTGGTTCCAACAGGCTTAATGAAAAACTGTTTTTT. Translating gives CAISGSNRLNEKLFF.

The J gene is TRBJ2-7, the V gene TRBV7-2; D may be TRBD1 (6 bases). Trimming stripped 0 bases from V and 6 bases from J, with 15 bases between. Germline CDR1 SGHTA, CDR2 FQGNSA. The CDR3 covers 15 residues. The CDR3 DNA sequence: TGTGCCAGCAGCTTAGCTGTACAGGGAATTTCCGAGCAGTACTTC. This translates into CASSLAVQGISEQYF.

This clone was counted a single time. The rearrangement uses TRBV2 and TRBJ1-1; D possibly corresponds to TRBD1 (5 bases). V was shortened by 8 bases and J by 8 bases, with 12 bases between the two germline ends. The CDR3 is made up of 11 amino acids. Per the germline V gene, CDR1 is SNHLY and CDR2 is FYNNEI. This CDR3 reads CASLQGHEAFF. The CDR3 DNA is TGTGCCAGCCTCCAAGGACACGAAGCTTTCTTT. The complete variable domain, with remaining parts taken from reference TRBV2 and TRBJ1-1, reads EPEVTQTPSHQVTQMGQEVILRCVPISNHLYFYWYRQILGQKVEFLVSFYNNEISEKSEIFDDQFSVERPDGSNFTLKIRSTKLEDSAMYFCASLQGHEAFFGQGTRLTVV.

V gene TRBV5-1 combines with J gene TRBJ2-3; D remains ambiguous. In germline, CDR1 is SGHRS, CDR2 YFSETQ. This CDR3 has 15 amino acids. V was cut by 0 bases and J by 0 bases, with 8 bases left in between. The DNA for the CDR3 is TGCGCCAGCAGCTTGGAGTCAGGAAGCACAGATACGCAGTATTTT. Its protein is CASSLESGSTDTQYF.

The table lists this clone with a count of one. One junction end disagrees with the germline gene, perhaps due to a read error. The sample carries other DNA sequences with the same CDR3. DNA for the CDR3: TGCGCCAGCAGGAACAACTACGAGCAGTACTTC. Protein: CASRNNYEQYF. This chain joins TRBV25-1 and TRBJ2-7, with D unclear. CDR3 size: 11 residues. In germline, CDR1 is MGHDK, CDR2 SYGVNS.

The chain is built from TRBV18 and TRBJ1-4, with no clear D. The CDR3 covers 16 residues. Trimming took off 1 base at V and 2 bases at J, with 11 bases between the two ends. Germline CDR1 reads KGHSH; CDR2 reads LQKENI. The CDR3 spells CASSPLQTPTNEKLFF. The CDR3 bases are TGTGCCAGCTCACCACTCCAGACTCCGACTAATGAAAAACTGTTTTTT.

The chain uses TRBV5-6 and TRBJ1-2; a possible D gene is TRBD1 (5 bases). Trimming stripped 4 bases from V and 1 base from J, with 14 bases between. The germline gives CDR1 SGHDT, CDR2 YYEEEE. This CDR3 spans 15 amino acids. CDR3 DNA sequence: TGTGCCAGCAGCAGGGCGGGGCGCAGTAACTATGGCTACACCTTC. Its translation: CASSRAGRSNYGYTF.

The J gene is TRBJ1-5, the V gene TRBV6-1; D unresolved. CDR1 is MNHNS and CDR2 is SASEGT in the germline V gene. This CDR3 has 13 amino acids. Trimming removed 1 base from V and 8 bases from J, with 9 bases in between. Here the CDR3 reads CASSEGPPEPQHF. The CDR3 DNA reads TGTGCCAGCAGTGAAGGTCCCCCGGAGCCCCAGCATTTT.

V usage is TRBV5-1 and J usage is TRBJ2-3; perhaps TRBD2 as D (5 bases). Germline V gene data show CDR1 as SGHRS and CDR2 as YFSETQ. The CDR3 contains 15 residues. V lost 0 bases and J lost 0, with 8 bases in between. CDR3 region: CASSLGRTSTDTQYF. DNA for the CDR3: TGCGCCAGCAGCTTGGGCCGGACTAGCACAGATACGCAGTATTTT.

The V gene is TRBV10-3, the J gene TRBJ1-5, with D uncertain. CDR1 is ENHRY and CDR2 is SYGVKD in the germline V gene. Trimming shortened V by 5 bases and J by 4 bases, and 6 bases separated the two germline ends. The length of the CDR3 is 12 residues. In DNA, the CDR3 is TGTGCCATCAGTCAAGCTAATCAGCCCCAGCATTTT. Protein: CAISQANQPQHF.

V is TRBV5-1 and J is TRBJ2-5; 7 bases fit TRBD1. V shed 0 bases, J shed 0 bases, and the junction held 2 bases outside the gene matches. CDR1 and CDR2 from the germline V gene are SGHRS and YFSETQ. The CDR3 is 15 amino acids. In nucleotides, the CDR3 is TGCGCCAGCAGCTTGGAGGGACAGAACCAAGAGACCCAGTACTTC. Translated: CASSLEGQNQETQYF.

This clone was seen a single time. The CDR3 coding sequence is TGTGCCAGCAGCACACAGGGGGCTAACTCCTACAATGAGCAGTTCTTC. It translates to CASSTQGANSYNEQFF. The chain links TRBV11-2 to TRBJ2-1, with TRBD1 matching over 9 bases. Trimming took 5 bases from V and 0 from J; bases not matched to a gene: 5. This CDR3 is built from 16 residues. CDR1 is SGHAT and CDR2 is FQNNGV in the germline V gene.

The chain uses TRBV11-3 and TRBJ2-2; TRBD1 aligns across 10 bases. V shed 4 bases, J shed 5 bases, and the junction held 4 bases outside the gene matches. This CDR3 comprises 15 residues. CDR1 is SGHNT and CDR2 is YENEEA in the germline V gene. CDR3 bases: TGTGCCAGCAGCTCCGGACAGGGGGGTACCGGGGAGCTGTTTTTT. It translates to CASSSGQGGTGELFF.